The next 30 T cell receptor beta chains were all read from a single sample in a study of T-cell reconstitution after alpha-beta-depleted transplantation in children. The TCRbeta library was prepared with unique molecular identifiers. One entry per CDR3 protein, called by TCRdb with MiXCR from the PCR reads. This table holds about 58,000 distinct CDR3 sequences, 44% found once. Source: PBMCs, mostly from graft donor cells, taken 360 days after TCRalphabeta/CD19-depleted stem cell transplant. The receptors were gathered from a male patient younger than 18 who had a stem cell transplant for acute lymphoblastic leukemia, so the T cells may come from the graft donor.

This chain uses TRBV6-5 with TRBJ2-3; D remains ambiguous. V was clipped by 8 bases and J by 6 bases, with 6 bases between them. The CDR3 length is 10 residues. Germline V CDR1 and CDR2: MNHEY, SVGAGI. The CDR3 region is CASGHDTQYF. DNA of the CDR3: TGTGCCAGCGGCCACGATACGCAGTATTTT.

J is TRBJ2-7 and V is TRBV9; maybe TRBD1 (6 bases). CDR3 length: 15 amino acids. V was pared by 0 bases and J by 3 bases, with 13 bases between. In germline, CDR1 is SGDLS, CDR2 YYNGEE. The CDR3 spells CASSVGRTDGYEQYF. The DNA for the CDR3 is TGTGCCAGCAGCGTAGGTCGGACAGACGGCTACGAGCAGTACTTC.

This rearrangement joins TRBV28 to TRBJ1-6, with 9 bases identical to TRBD1. Germline CDR1 and CDR2: MDHEN and SYDVKM. Trimming at V came to 2 bases and at J to 5 bases, leaving 4 bases not matched to a gene. The CDR3 is 16 amino acids. The chain's CDR3 is CASSLPYRGHNSPLHF. CDR3 sequence (DNA): TGTGCCAGCAGTTTACCTTACAGGGGGCATAATTCACCCCTCCACTTT.

The J gene is TRBJ1-2, the V gene TRBV12-3 or TRBV12-4, with TRBD1 as a possible D gene (6 bases). This CDR3 is built from 14 residues. The V end lost 7 bases, the J end lost 3 bases, and 15 bases lay between the germline ends. CDR3 coding DNA: TGTGCCAGCAAAACAGGGATGGGTGACTATGGCTACACCTTC. This sequence encodes CASKTGMGDYGYTF.

This clonotype was observed a few times. The genes are TRBV5-1 and TRBJ2-1; D gene uncertain. With 4 bases removed from V and 2 bases from J, the gap between germline ends came to 13 bases. Germline V gene lookup returns CDR1 SGHRS and CDR2 YFSETQ. This CDR3 contains 15 residues. CDR3 protein: CASSDRRAAYNEQFF. CDR3 nucleotides: TGCGCCAGCAGCGATCGACGGGCTGCCTACAATGAGCAGTTCTTC. The full variable domain, in which reference TRBV5-1 and TRBJ2-1 provide the parts outside the CDR3, is KAGVTQTPRYLIKTRGQQVTLSCSPISGHRSVSWYQQTPGQGLQFLFEYFSETQRNKGNFPGRFSGRQFSNSRSEMNVSTLELGDSALYLCASSDRRAAYNEQFFGPGTRLTVL.

This clonotype showed up just a few times. CDR3 sequence reads: CASSPSPSGYNEQFF. In nucleotides, the CDR3 is TGTGCCAGCAGTCCCTCGCCTAGCGGATACAATGAGCAGTTCTTC. This chain links TRBV12-3 or TRBV12-4 with TRBJ2-1, with 7 positions matching TRBD2. V trimming: 5 bases; J trimming: 4 bases; junction bases outside the gene matches: 8. The CDR3 spans 15 residues.

This clonotype was found a few times. The genes are TRBV20-1 and TRBJ1-5; D not resolved. The CDR3 runs 16 residues. The germline CDR1 and CDR2 sequences are DFQATT and SNEGSKA (reference sequence). The ends were cut back, 3 bases at V and 0 bases at J, with 15 bases in the middle. The CDR3 loop is CSASRSPSISNQPQHF. DNA of the CDR3: TGCAGTGCTAGTCGGTCGCCTTCCATTAGCAATCAGCCCCAGCATTTT.

This clonotype has more than one count but fewer than ten. The V gene is TRBV5-1, the J gene TRBJ2-1, with 10 bases lining up with TRBD2. This CDR3 has 15 residues. J lost 4 bases, V lost 4 bases, and 5 bases had no gene match. Germline CDR1 SGHRS, CDR2 YFSETQ. The CDR3: CASSATSGVYNEQFF. CDR3 DNA sequence: TGCGCCAGCAGCGCCACTAGCGGGGTATACAATGAGCAGTTCTTC.

This clonotype was seen many times. In nucleotides, the CDR3 is TGTGCCAGCAGTAAGGTGGGTCGAAACACTGAAGCTTTCTTT. Protein product: CASSKVGRNTEAFF. The chain is built from TRBV28 and TRBJ1-1; unclear D gene. CDR3 size: 14 residues. Trimming left V 5 bases short and J 2 bases short, with 12 bases between. The V gene's germline CDR1 is MDHEN and CDR2 SYDVKM.

This chain uses TRBV9 with TRBJ2-1, with 9 bases lining up with TRBD1. The CDR3 length is 14 residues. Germline V lookup: CDR1 SGDLS, CDR2 YYNGEE. V shed 4 bases, J shed 5 bases, and the junction held 4 bases outside the gene matches. CDR3 in DNA: TGTGCCAGCAGCTCGAGGACAGGGGACAATGAGCAGTTCTTC. This encodes CASSSRTGDNEQFF.

The chain carries TRBV11-1 and TRBJ2-1, with 12 bases fitting TRBD2. CDR1 SGHAT and CDR2 FQDESV come from the germline V gene (reference sequence). The CDR3 runs 18 residues. The V segment lost 3 bases and the J segment 1 base; nucleotides outside the gene matches: 7. The CDR3: CASSLGLAGALSYNEQFF. For the CDR3, the DNA is TGTGCCAGCAGCTTGGGACTAGCGGGTGCTCTTTCCTACAATGAGCAGTTCTTC.

This clonotype was seen only a few times. The gene calls are TRBV12-3 or TRBV12-4 and TRBJ2-7; D may be TRBD1 (6 bases). The CDR3 length is 11 residues. V was trimmed by 8 bases and J by 5 bases, leaving 10 bases between them. CDR3 loop: CASGRGNEQYF. DNA for the CDR3: TGTGCCAGCGGCAGGGGCAACGAGCAGTACTTC.

This clonotype was picked up a small number of times. The chain joins TRBV12-3 or TRBV12-4 to TRBJ2-1; D is possibly TRBD1 (6 bases). V was clipped by 0 bases and J by 3 bases, with 12 bases between them. This CDR3 is built from 16 residues. CDR3 residues: CASSLALGGLYNEQFF. The CDR3 region has the DNA TGTGCCAGCAGTTTAGCGCTTGGGGGCCTCTACAATGAGCAGTTCTTC.

The chain has TRBV6-5 and TRBJ1-2, with a tentative D call TRBD1 (5 bases). The CDR3 extends over 12 amino acids. CDR1 MNHEY and CDR2 SVGAGI come from the germline V gene. Trimming removed 2 bases at V and 12 bases at J, with 13 bases between. CDR3 DNA sequence: TGTGCCAGCAGTTACGAGGGCAGGGTCAACACCTTC. This encodes CASSYEGRVNTF.

V gene TRBV25-1 combines with J gene TRBJ2-7; 7 bases line up with TRBD2. This CDR3 has 13 residues. Looked up from germline, CDR1 is MGHDK and CDR2 is SYGVNS. Trimming took 8 bases from V and 2 from J; bases not matched to a gene: 6. CDR3 nucleotides: TGTGCCAGCGGGGGGGGTTCTCCCTACGAGCAGTACTTC. Translation gives CASGGGSPYEQYF.

The chain joins TRBV2 to TRBJ2-1; no firm D call. The CDR3 is 11 residues long. Germline-derived CDR1 and CDR2 are SNHLY and FYNNEI. V lost 7 bases and J lost 6, with 7 bases in between. The chain's CDR3 is CASKSSNEQFF. The DNA for the CDR3 is TGTGCCAGCAAGTCTTCCAATGAGCAGTTCTTC. Complete variable domain (other parts from reference TRBV2 and TRBJ2-1): EPEVTQTPSHQVTQMGQEVILRCVPISNHLYFYWYRQILGQKVEFLVSFYNNEISEKSEIFDDQFSVERPDGSNFTLKIRSTKLEDSAMYFCASKSSNEQFFGPGTRLTVL.

The V gene is TRBV20-1, the J gene TRBJ2-3, with 14 bases aligning to TRBD2. With 3 bases clipped from V and 3 bases from J, the junction kept 8 bases outside the gene matches. Germline loops: CDR1 DFQATT, CDR2 SNEGSKA (reference sequence). The CDR3 totals 17 residues. The DNA for the CDR3 is TGCAGTGCTAGGGGTCTGACTAGCGGGAGGGAAACAGATACGCAGTATTTT. As protein: CSARGLTSGRETDTQYF.

The chain uses TRBV4-2 and TRBJ2-3; no clear D. The CDR3 contains 15 residues. The V end lost 0 bases, the J end lost 2 bases, and 9 bases lay between the germline ends. CDR1 and CDR2 (germline): LGHNA, YNFKEQ. In DNA form, the CDR3 reads TGTGCCAGCAGCCAAGATGCCCAAAACACAGATACGCAGTATTTT. Protein product: CASSQDAQNTDTQYF.

V and J are TRBV7-2 and TRBJ1-5; D gene uncertain. V shed 4 bases and J shed 4 bases, with 11 bases lying between them. The length of the CDR3 is 14 residues. CDR1 is SGHTA, CDR2 FQGNSA, per germline. The DNA of the CDR3 is TGTGCCAGCAGCTCGGACGGGAGGAATCAGCCCCAGCATTTT. This encodes CASSSDGRNQPQHF.

This clonotype was seen only a few times. The V call is TRBV7-2, the J call TRBJ2-7; 9 bases are shared with TRBD2. This CDR3 is 15 amino acids long. V lost 1 base and J lost 2; bases outside the gene matches: 3. CDR1 and CDR2 from the germline V gene are SGHTA and FQGNSA. DNA for the CDR3: TGTGCCAGCAGCTTAGGTAGCGGGGGAACCTACGAGCAGTACTTC. Residues: CASSLGSGGTYEQYF.

Only a few counts were recorded for this clonotype. This sequence joins TRBV27 and TRBJ2-1, with D tentatively TRBD1 or TRBD2 (6 bases each). In germline, CDR1 is MNHEY, CDR2 SMNVEV (reference sequence). The V end lost 3 bases, the J end lost 7 bases, and 19 bases lay between the germline ends. The CDR3 is made up of 16 amino acids. CDR3 DNA sequence: TGTGCCAGCAGTTTGGACGGACGGAGGGGGTCTAATGAGCAGTTCTTC. This encodes CASSLDGRRGSNEQFF.

This clonotype has a handful of counts. This sequence joins TRBV3-1 and TRBJ1-2, with D perhaps matching TRBD1 (5 bases). V was clipped by 4 bases and J by 0 bases, with 21 bases between them. Germline V lookup: CDR1 LGHDT, CDR2 YNNKEL (reference sequence). CDR3 length: 18 residues. In nucleotides, the CDR3 is TGTGCCAGCAGCCCTGCAGGGATTATCCATATTTCTAACTATGGCTACACCTTC. Translating it yields CASSPAGIIHISNYGYTF. The full variable domain, with the rest looked up from reference TRBV3-1 and TRBJ1-2, is DTAVSQTPKYLVTQMGNDKSIKCEQNLGHDTMYWYKQDSKKFLKIMFSYNNKELIINETVPNRFSPKSPDKAHLNLHINSLELGDSAVYFCASSPAGIIHISNYGYTFGSGTRLTVV.

The chain joins TRBV12-5 to TRBJ2-2; D gene ambiguous. CDR1 and CDR2 from the germline V gene are LGHNT and FRNRAP. The CDR3 totals 12 residues. V shed 0 bases and J shed 5 bases, with 1 base lying between them. This CDR3 is CASGLVTGELFF. Written as DNA, the CDR3 is TGTGCTAGTGGTTTGGTGACCGGGGAGCTGTTTTTT.

This clonotype occurred a few times. The gene calls are TRBV5-1 and TRBJ1-4; 8 positions match TRBD1. V dropped 1 base and J dropped 9; count of bases not matched to a gene: 5. The CDR3 spans 14 residues. Per germline, CDR1 SGHRS and CDR2 YFSETQ. CDR3 region: CASSLSTGGQKLFF. The CDR3 DNA reads as TGCGCCAGCAGCTTGAGCACAGGGGGGCAAAAACTGTTTTTT.

V and J are TRBV7-9 and TRBJ2-7; D is uncertain. Per germline, CDR1 SEHNR and CDR2 FQNEAQ (reference sequence). This CDR3 is built from 12 residues. The V and J ends lost 1 base and 6 bases respectively, with 7 bases between them. The CDR3 DNA reads TGTGCCAGCAGCTTAGGGATCGGCGAGCAGTACTTC. It yields the protein CASSLGIGEQYF.

This clonotype was observed a few times. This rearrangement joins TRBV3-1 to TRBJ2-7, with 8 nucleotides matching TRBD2. The germline V gene encodes CDR1 LGHDT and CDR2 YNNKEL (reference sequence). The trim removed 4 bases at V and 6 bases at J, leaving 5 bases unmatched. The CDR3 runs to 13 residues. The CDR3 sequence: CASSLGGVIEQYF. The CDR3 DNA follows: TGTGCCAGCAGCCTCGGGGGGGTCATCGAGCAGTACTTC.

This clonotype was seen more than once but under ten times. This chain uses TRBV18 with TRBJ1-2; D not certain. CDR1 and CDR2 (germline): KGHSH, LQKENI. There are 19 residues in the CDR3. The V and J ends lost 3 bases and 0 bases respectively, with 23 bases between them. The CDR3: CASSPVTGSTVGTNYGYTF. The CDR3 bases are TGTGCCAGCTCACCCGTGACCGGGTCCACCGTAGGGACTAACTATGGCTACACCTTC. Variable domain in full (rest from reference TRBV18 and TRBJ1-2): NAGVMQNPRHLVRRRGQEARLRCSPMKGHSHVYWYRQLPEEGLKFMVYLQKENIIDESGMPKERFSAEFPKEGPSILRIQQVVRGDSAAYFCASSPVTGSTVGTNYGYTFGSGTRLTVV.

The CDR3 reads CASSPTSGANTGELFF. For the CDR3, the DNA is TGTGCCAGCAGCCCAACTAGCGGCGCGAACACCGGGGAGCTGTTTTTT. The rearrangement uses TRBV12-3 or TRBV12-4 and TRBJ2-2; 8 nucleotides match TRBD2. The CDR3 extends over 16 amino acids. Trimming cost V 6 bases and J 0 bases; bases outside gene matches: 6.

This clonotype was counted only a few times. The V call is TRBV4-1, the J call TRBJ2-7; D ambiguous. Trimming stripped 2 bases from V and 0 bases from J, with 11 bases between. Germline V CDR1 and CDR2: MGHRA, YSYEKL. This CDR3 contains 15 residues. The CDR3 region is CASSQPTASSYEQYF. CDR3 nucleotide sequence: TGCGCCAGCAGCCAACCTACAGCTAGCTCCTACGAGCAGTACTTC.

This rearrangement joins TRBV6-5 to TRBJ2-6; 8 positions match TRBD1. Germline V CDR1 and CDR2: MNHEY, SVGAGI. The V and J ends lost 4 bases and 0 bases, in that order; junction bases with no gene match: 5. The CDR3 spans 17 residues. The CDR3 coding sequence is TGTGCCAGCAGTTCCGGGACAGGTTTCTCTGGGGCCAACGTCCTGACTTTC. It is translated as CASSSGTGFSGANVLTF.